This T cell receptor (beta chain) was identified during a study of shared clonotypes between healthy human individuals. Background on the study: A couple of women and a few men aged 18 to 49 served as donors. CD4 naive and memory got three plates each, CD8 naive two, CD8 memory one.

The data were produced by immunoSEQ multiplex PCR, yet TCRdb's version contains in-frame clones alone and is incomplete. The sample carries roughly 2,000,000 clones, just under 95% recorded once. Naive CD8 populations comprised CD45RO-negative cells positively selected for CCR7, excluding terminally differentiated effector memory CD45RA+ cells. Losses at the gene ends were 4 bases for V and 1 base for J; bases not matched to a gene: 9. The CDR3 extends over 18 amino acids. Germline V gene sequence: CDR1 LNHDA, CDR2 SQIVND (reference sequence). The sample consisted of naive CD8+ T cells sorted from blood. This TCR came from a man aged 18 to 30 in good health. This chain connects TRBV19 to TRBJ2-1; TRBD2 agrees at 11 bases. The CDR3 here is CASSNTPWTSGSYNEQFF. The DNA of the CDR3 is TGTGCCAGTAGTAACACACCTTGGACTAGCGGGTCCTACAATGAGCAGTTCTTC.